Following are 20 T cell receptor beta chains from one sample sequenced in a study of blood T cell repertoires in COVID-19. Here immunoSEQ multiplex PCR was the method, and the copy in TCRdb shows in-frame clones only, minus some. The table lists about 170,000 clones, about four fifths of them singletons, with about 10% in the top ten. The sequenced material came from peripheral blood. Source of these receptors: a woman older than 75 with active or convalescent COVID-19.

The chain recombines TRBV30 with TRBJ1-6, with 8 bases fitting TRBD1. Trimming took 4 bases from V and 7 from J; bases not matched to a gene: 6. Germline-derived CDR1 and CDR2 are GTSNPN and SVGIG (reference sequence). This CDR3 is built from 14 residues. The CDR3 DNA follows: TGTGCCTGGAATCAGGGGGCGCGGAATTCACCCCTCCACTTT. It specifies CAWNQGARNSPLHF.

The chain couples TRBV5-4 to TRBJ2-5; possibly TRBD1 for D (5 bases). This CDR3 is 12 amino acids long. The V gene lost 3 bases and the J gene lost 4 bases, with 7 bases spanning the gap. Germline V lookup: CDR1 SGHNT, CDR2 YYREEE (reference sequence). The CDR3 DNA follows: TGTGCCAGCAGCTCCCAGGGAGAGACCCAGTACTTC. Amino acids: CASSSQGETQYF.

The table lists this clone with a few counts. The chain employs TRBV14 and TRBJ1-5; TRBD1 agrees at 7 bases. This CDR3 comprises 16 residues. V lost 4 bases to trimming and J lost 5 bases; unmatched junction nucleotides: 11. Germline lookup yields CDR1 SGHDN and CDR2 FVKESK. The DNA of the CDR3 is TGTGCCAGCAGCCTACGGACAGGTGTGGGGGATCAGCCCCAGCATTTT. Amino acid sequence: CASSLRTGVGDQPQHF.

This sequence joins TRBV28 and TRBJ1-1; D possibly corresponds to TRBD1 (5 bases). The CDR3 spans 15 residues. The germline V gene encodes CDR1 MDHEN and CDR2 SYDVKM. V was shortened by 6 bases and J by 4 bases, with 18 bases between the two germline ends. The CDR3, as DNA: TGTGCCAGCAGCCATGGGGGAGGGCAAGGCACTGAAGCTTTCTTT. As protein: CASSHGGGQGTEAFF.

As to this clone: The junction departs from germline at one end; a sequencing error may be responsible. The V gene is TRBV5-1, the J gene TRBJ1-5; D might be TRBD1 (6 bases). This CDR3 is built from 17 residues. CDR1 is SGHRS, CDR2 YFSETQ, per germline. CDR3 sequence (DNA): TGCGCCTGCAGCTTAGAACAGGGAATCGTGGGAATCAAGCCCCAGCATTTT. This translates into CACSLEQGIVGIKPQHF.

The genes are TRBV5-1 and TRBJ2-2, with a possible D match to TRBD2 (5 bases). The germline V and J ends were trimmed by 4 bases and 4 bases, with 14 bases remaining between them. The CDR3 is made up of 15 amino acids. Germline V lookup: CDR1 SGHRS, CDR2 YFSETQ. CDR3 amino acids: CASSVAPRGTGELFF. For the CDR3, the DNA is TGCGCCAGCAGCGTTGCCCCCCGGGGCACCGGGGAGCTGTTTTTT.

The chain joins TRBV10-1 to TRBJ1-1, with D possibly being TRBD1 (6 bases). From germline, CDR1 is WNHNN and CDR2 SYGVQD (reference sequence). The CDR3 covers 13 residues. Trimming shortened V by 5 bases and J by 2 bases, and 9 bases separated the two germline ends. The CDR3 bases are TGCGCCAGCAGTCCGGGGACAAACACTGAAGCTTTCTTT. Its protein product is CASSPGTNTEAFF.

The CDR3 loop reads CASSCQQGQNTEAFF. The CDR3 DNA reads as TGTGCCAGCAGTTGCCAACAGGGTCAGAACACTGAAGCTTTCTTT. This sequence joins TRBV28 and TRBJ1-1; the D gene is possibly TRBD1 (6 bases). Germline V CDR1 and CDR2: MDHEN, SYDVKM. The CDR3 covers 15 residues. Trimming removed 4 bases at V and 1 base at J, with 13 bases between.

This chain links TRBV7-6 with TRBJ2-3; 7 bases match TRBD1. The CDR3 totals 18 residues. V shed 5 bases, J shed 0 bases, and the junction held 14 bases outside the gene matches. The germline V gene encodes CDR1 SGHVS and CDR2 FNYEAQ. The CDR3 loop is CASSPKTGMLTSTDTQYF. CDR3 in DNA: TGTGCCAGCAGCCCGAAGACAGGGATGCTTACTAGCACAGATACGCAGTATTTT.

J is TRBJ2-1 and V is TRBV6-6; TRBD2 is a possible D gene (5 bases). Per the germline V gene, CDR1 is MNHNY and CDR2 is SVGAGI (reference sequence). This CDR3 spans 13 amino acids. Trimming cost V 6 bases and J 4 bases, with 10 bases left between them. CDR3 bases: TGTGCCAGCAGCCCCGGGGTTTACAATGAGCAGTTCTTC. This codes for CASSPGVYNEQFF.

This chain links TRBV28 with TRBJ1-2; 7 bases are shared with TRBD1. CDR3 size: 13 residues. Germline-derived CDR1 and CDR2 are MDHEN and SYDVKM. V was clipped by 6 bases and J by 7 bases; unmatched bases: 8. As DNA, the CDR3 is TGTGCCAGCAGGATTGACAGGGTAGTTGGCTACACCTTC. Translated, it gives CASRIDRVVGYTF.

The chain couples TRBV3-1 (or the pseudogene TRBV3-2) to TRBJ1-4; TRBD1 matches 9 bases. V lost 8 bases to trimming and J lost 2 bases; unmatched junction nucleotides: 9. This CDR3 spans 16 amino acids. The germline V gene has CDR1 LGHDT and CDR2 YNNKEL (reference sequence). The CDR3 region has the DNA TGTGCCAGCCGGGACAGGGAGGTTGGTACTAATGAAAAACTGTTTTTT. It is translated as CASRDREVGTNEKLFF.

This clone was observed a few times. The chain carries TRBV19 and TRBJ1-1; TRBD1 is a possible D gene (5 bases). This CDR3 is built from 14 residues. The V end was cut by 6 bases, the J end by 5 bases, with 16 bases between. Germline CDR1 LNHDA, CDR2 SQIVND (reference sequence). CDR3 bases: TGTGCCAGTAGCCGGACACCGGCGGGGACTGAAGCTTTCTTT. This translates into CASSRTPAGTEAFF.

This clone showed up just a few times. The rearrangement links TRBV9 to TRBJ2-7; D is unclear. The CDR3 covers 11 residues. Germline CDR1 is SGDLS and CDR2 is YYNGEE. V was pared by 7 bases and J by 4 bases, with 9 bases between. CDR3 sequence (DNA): TGTGCCAGCGGAACGGAGTACGAGCAGTACTTC. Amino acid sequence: CASGTEYEQYF.

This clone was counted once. The CDR3 loop reads CASRGGLISSYNSPLHF. The CDR3 nucleotides read TGTGCCAGCCGCGGGGGCCTTATAAGCTCCTATAATTCACCCCTCCACTTT. The chain has TRBV27 and TRBJ1-6; TRBD1 is a possible D gene (6 bases). CDR1 is MNHEY and CDR2 is SMNVEV in the germline V gene (reference sequence). This CDR3 spans 17 amino acids. V was shortened by 8 bases and J by 0 bases, with 17 bases between the two germline ends.

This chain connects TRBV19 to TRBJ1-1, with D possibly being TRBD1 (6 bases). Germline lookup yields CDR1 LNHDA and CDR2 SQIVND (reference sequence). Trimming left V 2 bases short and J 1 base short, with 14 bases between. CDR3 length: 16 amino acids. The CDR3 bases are TGTGCCAGTAGTATATTGGGACAAAGCTCGAACACTGAAGCTTTCTTT. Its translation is CASSILGQSSNTEAFF. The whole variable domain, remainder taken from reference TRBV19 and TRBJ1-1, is DGGITQSPKYLFRKEGQNVTLSCEQNLNHDAMYWYRQDPGQGLRLIYYSQIVNDFQKGDIAEGYSVSREKKESFPLTVTSAQKNPTAFYLCASSILGQSSNTEAFFGQGTRLTVV.

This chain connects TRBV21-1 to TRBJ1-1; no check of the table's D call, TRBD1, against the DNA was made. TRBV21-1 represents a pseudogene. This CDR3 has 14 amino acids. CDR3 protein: CARDRGELNTEAFF. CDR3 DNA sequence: TGTGCCAGGGACAGGGGGGAACTGAACACTGAAGCTTTCTTT.

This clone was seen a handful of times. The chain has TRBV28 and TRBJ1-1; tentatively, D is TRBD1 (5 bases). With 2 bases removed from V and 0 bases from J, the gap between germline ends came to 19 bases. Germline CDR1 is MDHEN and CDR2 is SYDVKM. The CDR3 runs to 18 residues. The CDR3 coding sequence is TGTGCCAGCAGTTTACTGCGGGGGGGTCGGTTTGTGAACACTGAAGCTTTCTTT. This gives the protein CASSLLRGGRFVNTEAFF.

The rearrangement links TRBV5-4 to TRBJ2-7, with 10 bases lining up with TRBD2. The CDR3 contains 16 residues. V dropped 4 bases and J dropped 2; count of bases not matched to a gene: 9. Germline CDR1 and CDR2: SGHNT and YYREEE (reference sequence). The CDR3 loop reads CASSPWTSGLTYEQYF. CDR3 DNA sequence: TGTGCCAGCAGCCCTTGGACTAGCGGACTAACCTACGAGCAGTACTTC. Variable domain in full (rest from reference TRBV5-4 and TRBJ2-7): ETGVTQSPTHLIKTRGQQVTLRCSSQSGHNTVSWYQQALGQGPQFIFQYYREEENGRGNFPPRFSGLQFPNYSSELNVNALELDDSALYLCASSPWTSGLTYEQYFGPGTRLTVT.

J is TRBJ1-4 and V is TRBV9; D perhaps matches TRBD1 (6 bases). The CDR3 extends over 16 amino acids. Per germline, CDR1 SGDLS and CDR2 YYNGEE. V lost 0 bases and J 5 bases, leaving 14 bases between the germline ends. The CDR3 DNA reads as TGTGCCAGCAGCGTAGAGGGGCGGCAGGGGAATGAAAAACTGTTTTTT. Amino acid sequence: CASSVEGRQGNEKLFF.